Following are 3 T cell receptor beta chains from one sample sequenced in a study of blood T cells in healthy people across ages (dated by TCRdb to 2014 to 2015). Library generation was performed with 5' RACE. TCRdb shows the sequencer as Illumina HiSeq 2500. A second PCR of roughly 7 to 11 cycles was performed with a sample-barcoded 5' primer and a J-beta primer mix. TCRdb passed the public sequencing reads through fastp at Q25 and MiXCR, retaining productive beta sequences. All rows with the same CDR3 protein become a single entry with the most common DNA and genes. The sample has about 1.7 million distinct CDR3 sequences on record, approximately 30% of them singletons. Jointly, the top ten make up about 8% of the sample. Material: blood. The receptors come from a woman younger than 45 in good health.

This clonotype was detected only a few times. Germline is not matched at one junction end, which may reflect a read error. The genes are TRBV11-2 and TRBJ2-2, with D possibly matching TRBD2 (5 bases). Germline CDR1 SGHAT, CDR2 FQNNGV. This CDR3 spans 12 amino acids. CDR3 residues: CASSFSAGEPFF. CDR3 DNA: TGTGCCAGCAGTTTCAGCGCCGGGGAGCCGTTTTTT.

This chain joins TRBV7-9 and TRBJ2-1; TRBD2 agrees at 8 bases. Germline values: CDR1 SEHNR, CDR2 FQNEAQ (reference sequence). The V gene end was trimmed by 5 bases and the J gene end by 4 bases; junction bases not matched to a gene: 13. This CDR3 has 17 amino acids. The CDR3 nucleotides read TGTGCCAGCAGCCCAAGACAGCCACTAGCGGTTTACAATGAGCAGTTCTTC. Protein product: CASSPRQPLAVYNEQFF.

V and J are TRBV20-1 and TRBJ2-5; 14 nucleotides align to TRBD2. The V and J ends lost 0 bases and 11 bases, in that order; junction bases with no gene match: 8. In germline, CDR1 is DFQATT, CDR2 SNEGSKA (reference sequence). The CDR3 extends over 15 amino acids. CDR3 in DNA: TGCAGTGCTAGAGATAGACTAGCGGGGGGGCATGAGCAGTACTTC. This gives the protein CSARDRLAGGHEQYF.